The 9 T cell receptor beta chains reported below all come from one sample, sequenced in a study of cytomegalovirus exposure and HLA in healthy donors. PCR involved 60 Vbeta and 13 Jbeta primers. The table came from immunoSEQ multiplex PCR; TCRdb's copy has only in-frame clones and leaves some out. The sample shows roughly 170,000 clones, roughly 80% of them seen only once. Specimen: PBMCs. Source of these receptors: a woman between 45 and 65 years old in good health and CMV-seropositive.

This clone was seen a single time. The V call is TRBV19, the J call TRBJ2-2, with D tentatively TRBD1 (5 bases). V lost 7 bases and J lost 4, with 22 bases in between. The germline V gene has CDR1 LNHDA and CDR2 SQIVND (reference sequence). The CDR3 contains 17 residues. CDR3 in amino acids: CASTPDSSLGSTGELFF. CDR3 nucleotides: TGTGCCAGTACTCCCGACAGTAGCCTTGGGTCCACCGGGGAGCTGTTTTTT. The entire variable domain, with the rest obtained from reference TRBV19 and TRBJ2-2, is as follows: DGGITQSPKYLFRKEGQNVTLSCEQNLNHDAMYWYRQDPGQGLRLIYYSQIVNDFQKGDIAEGYSVSREKKESFPLTVTSAQKNPTAFYLCASTPDSSLGSTGELFFGEGSRLTVL.

This clone was recorded only once. The CDR3 sequence: CASSEQTGANAKNIQYF. The DNA of the CDR3 is TGTGCCAGCAGTGAGCAAACAGGGGCGAACGCCAAAAACATTCAGTACTTC. This chain links TRBV6-4 with TRBJ2-4; TRBD1 matches at 7 bases. V gave up 3 bases and J gave up 1 base; unmatched junction bases: 9. The CDR3 loop spans 17 amino acids. CDR1 and CDR2 (germline): MRHNA, SNTAGT.

The chain employs TRBV5-1 and TRBJ1-1; 8 nucleotides agree with TRBD1. V shed 2 bases, J shed 1 base, and the junction held 4 bases outside the gene matches. The CDR3 contains 15 residues. CDR1 and CDR2 (germline): SGHRS, YFSETQ. CDR3 region: CASSLIGQGNTEAFF. The CDR3 bases are TGCGCCAGCAGCTTAATTGGACAGGGGAACACTGAAGCTTTCTTT. The full variable domain, its missing parts supplied by reference TRBV5-1 and TRBJ1-1, is KAGVTQTPRYLIKTRGQQVTLSCSPISGHRSVSWYQQTPGQGLQFLFEYFSETQRNKGNFPGRFSGRQFSNSRSEMNVSTLELGDSALYLCASSLIGQGNTEAFFGQGTRLTVV.

In its sample, this clone was seen a few times. The chain is built from TRBV6-1 and TRBJ2-2; 10 bases line up with TRBD1. Looked up from germline, CDR1 is MNHNS and CDR2 is SASEGT. The CDR3 contains 14 residues. J was trimmed by 3 bases and V by 10 bases; bases with no gene match: 5. The CDR3 here is CATEDRGYTGELFF. CDR3 sequence (DNA): TGTGCCACCGAGGACAGGGGGTACACCGGGGAGCTGTTTTTT.

Points on this clone: Distinct nucleotide sequences in the sample also encode this CDR3. The J gene is TRBJ1-2, the V gene TRBV18, with a possible D match to TRBD1 (5 bases). The CDR3 totals 13 residues. Germline lookup yields CDR1 KGHSH and CDR2 LQKENI. The ends were cut back, 3 bases at V and 3 bases at J, with 8 bases in the middle. This chain's CDR3 is CASSPDSDYGYTF. The CDR3 DNA follows: TGTGCCAGCTCACCTGACAGCGACTATGGCTACACCTTC. Together with reference TRBV18 and TRBJ1-2, the CDR3 gives the full variable domain: NAGVMQNPRHLVRRRGQEARLRCSPMKGHSHVYWYRQLPEEGLKFMVYLQKENIIDESGMPKERFSAEFPKEGPSILRIQQVVRGDSAAYFCASSPDSDYGYTFGSGTRLTVV.

This clone was picked up a small number of times. This specimen includes other DNA sequences encoding the same CDR3. This chain connects TRBV4-2 to TRBJ1-6; 10 bases line up with TRBD1. V shed 0 bases, J shed 6 bases, and the junction held 2 bases outside the gene matches. CDR3 length: 16 amino acids. In germline, CDR1 is LGHNA, CDR2 YNFKEQ. The CDR3 coding sequence is TGTGCCAGCAGCCAAGATCGGGACAGGGGTAATTCACCCCTCCACTTT. Its translation is CASSQDRDRGNSPLHF.

V gene TRBV9 combines with J gene TRBJ2-5, with a weak D call TRBD2 (6 bases). Trimming stripped 3 bases from V and 4 bases from J, with 13 bases between. Germline V lookup: CDR1 SGDLS, CDR2 YYNGEE. The length of the CDR3 is 14 residues. For the CDR3, the DNA is TGTGCCAGCAGCGCGCCCGGGACTGGAGAGACCCAGTACTTC. This translates into CASSAPGTGETQYF.

This clone appeared a few times. The rearrangement links TRBV6-5 to TRBJ1-5; D unclear. From germline, CDR1 is MNHEY and CDR2 SVGAGI. Trimming cost V 5 bases and J 1 base, with 9 bases left between them. The CDR3 spans 14 residues. Here the CDR3 reads CASSPARSNQPQHF. CDR3 sequence (DNA): TGTGCCAGCAGTCCAGCGCGGAGCAATCAGCCCCAGCATTTT.

DNA for the CDR3: TGTGCCAGTAGTATAGGGGCAGCGGGGGGAGATGAGCAGTTCTTC. As protein: CASSIGAAGGDEQFF. The V call is TRBV19, the J call TRBJ2-1, with 9 bases matching TRBD2. V was pared by 1 base and J by 8 bases, with 6 bases of the junction left unmatched. The CDR3 spans 15 residues. The V gene's germline CDR1 is LNHDA and CDR2 SQIVND (reference sequence).